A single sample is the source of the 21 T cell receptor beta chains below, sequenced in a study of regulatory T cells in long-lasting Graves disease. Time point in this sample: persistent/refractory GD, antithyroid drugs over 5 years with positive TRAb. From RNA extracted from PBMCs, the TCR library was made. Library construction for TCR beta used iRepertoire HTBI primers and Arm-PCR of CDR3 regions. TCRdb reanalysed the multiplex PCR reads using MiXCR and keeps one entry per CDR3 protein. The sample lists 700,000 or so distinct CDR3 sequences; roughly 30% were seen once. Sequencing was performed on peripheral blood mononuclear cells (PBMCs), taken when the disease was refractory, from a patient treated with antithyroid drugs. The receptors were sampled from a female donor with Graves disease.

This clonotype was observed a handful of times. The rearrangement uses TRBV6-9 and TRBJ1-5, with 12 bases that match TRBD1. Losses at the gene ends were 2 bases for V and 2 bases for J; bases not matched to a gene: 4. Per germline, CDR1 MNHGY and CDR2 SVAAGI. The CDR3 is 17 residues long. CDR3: CASSYGTGGAGNQPQHF. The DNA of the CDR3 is TGTGCCAGCAGTTATGGGACAGGGGGCGCCGGCAATCAGCCCCAGCATTTT.

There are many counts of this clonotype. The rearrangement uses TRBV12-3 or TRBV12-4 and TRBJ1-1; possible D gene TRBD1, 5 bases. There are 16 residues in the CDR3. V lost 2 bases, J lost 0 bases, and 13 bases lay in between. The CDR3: CASSLRIGTLNTEAFF. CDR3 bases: TGTGCCAGCAGTTTAAGAATAGGGACCCTGAACACTGAAGCTTTCTTT.

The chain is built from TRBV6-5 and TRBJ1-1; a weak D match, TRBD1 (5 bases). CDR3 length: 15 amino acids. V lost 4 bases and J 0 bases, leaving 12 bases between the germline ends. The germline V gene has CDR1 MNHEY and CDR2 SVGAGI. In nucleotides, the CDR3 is TGTGCCAGCAGTTTAGCGGGACGGGTGAACACTGAAGCTTTCTTT. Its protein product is CASSLAGRVNTEAFF.

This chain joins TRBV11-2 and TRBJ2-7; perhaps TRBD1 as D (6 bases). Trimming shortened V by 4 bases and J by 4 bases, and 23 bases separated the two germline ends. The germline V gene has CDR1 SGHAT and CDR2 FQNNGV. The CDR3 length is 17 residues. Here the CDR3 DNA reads TGTGCCAGCAGCTCGCACCCAGGGGCGGAGAATCTTTACGAGCAGTACTTC. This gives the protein CASSSHPGAENLYEQYF.

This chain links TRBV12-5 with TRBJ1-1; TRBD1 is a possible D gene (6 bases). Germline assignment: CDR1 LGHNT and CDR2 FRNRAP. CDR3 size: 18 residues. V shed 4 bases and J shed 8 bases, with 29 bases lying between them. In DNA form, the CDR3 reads TGTGCTAGTGGTTCCCCCGCACTGGGAGGGGGGACAACGGGGGAAGCTTTCTTT. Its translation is CASGSPALGGGTTGEAFF.

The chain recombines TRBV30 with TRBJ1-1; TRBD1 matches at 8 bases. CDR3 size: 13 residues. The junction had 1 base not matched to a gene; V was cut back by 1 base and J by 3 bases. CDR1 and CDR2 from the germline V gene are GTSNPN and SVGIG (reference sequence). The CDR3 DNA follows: TGTGCCTGGAGTGCAGGGGGCCACACTGAAGCTTTCTTT. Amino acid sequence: CAWSAGGHTEAFF.

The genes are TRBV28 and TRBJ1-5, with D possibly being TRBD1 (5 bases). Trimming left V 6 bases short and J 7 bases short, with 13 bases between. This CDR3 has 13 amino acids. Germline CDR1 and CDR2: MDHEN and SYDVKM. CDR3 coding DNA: TGTGCCAGCAGACAGGATACAGACCAGCCCCAGCATTTT. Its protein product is CASRQDTDQPQHF.

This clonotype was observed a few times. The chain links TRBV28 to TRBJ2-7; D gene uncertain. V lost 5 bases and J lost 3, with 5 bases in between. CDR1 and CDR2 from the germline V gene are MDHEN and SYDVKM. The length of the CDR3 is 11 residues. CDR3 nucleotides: TGTGCCAGCAGTGAGGACTACGAGCAGTACTTC. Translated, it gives CASSEDYEQYF.

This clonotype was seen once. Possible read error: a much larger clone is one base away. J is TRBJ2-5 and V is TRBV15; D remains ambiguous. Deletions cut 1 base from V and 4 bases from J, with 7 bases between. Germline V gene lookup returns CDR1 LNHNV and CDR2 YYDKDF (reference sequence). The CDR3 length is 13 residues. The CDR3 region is CATSRGPAETQYF. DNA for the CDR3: TGTGCCACCAGCAGAGGCCCGGCAGAGACCCAGTACTTC.

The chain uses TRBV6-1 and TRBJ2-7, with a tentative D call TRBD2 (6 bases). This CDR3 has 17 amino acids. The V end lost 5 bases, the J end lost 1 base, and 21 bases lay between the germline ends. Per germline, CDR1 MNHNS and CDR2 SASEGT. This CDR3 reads CASSRRVAEEYSYEQYF. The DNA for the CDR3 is TGTGCCAGCAGTCGCCGGGTAGCGGAAGAGTATTCCTACGAGCAGTACTTC.

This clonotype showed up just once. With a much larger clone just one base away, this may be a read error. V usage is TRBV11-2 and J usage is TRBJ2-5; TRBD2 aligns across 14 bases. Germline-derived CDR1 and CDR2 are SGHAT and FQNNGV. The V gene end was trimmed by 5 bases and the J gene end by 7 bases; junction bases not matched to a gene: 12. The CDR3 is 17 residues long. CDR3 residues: CASSARTSGRMTATQYF. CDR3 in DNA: TGTGCCAGCAGCGCGAGGACTAGCGGGAGGATGACAGCGACCCAGTACTTC.

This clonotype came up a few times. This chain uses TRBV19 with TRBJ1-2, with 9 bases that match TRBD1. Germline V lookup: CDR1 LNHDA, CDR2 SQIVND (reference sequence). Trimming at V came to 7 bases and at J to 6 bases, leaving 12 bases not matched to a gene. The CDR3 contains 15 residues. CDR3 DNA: TGTGCCAGTACCTTGTGGGGACAGGGTGATCATGGCTACACCTTC. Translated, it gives CASTLWGQGDHGYTF. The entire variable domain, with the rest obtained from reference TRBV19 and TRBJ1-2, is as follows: DGGITQSPKYLFRKEGQNVTLSCEQNLNHDAMYWYRQDPGQGLRLIYYSQIVNDFQKGDIAEGYSVSREKKESFPLTVTSAQKNPTAFYLCASTLWGQGDHGYTFGSGTRLTVV.

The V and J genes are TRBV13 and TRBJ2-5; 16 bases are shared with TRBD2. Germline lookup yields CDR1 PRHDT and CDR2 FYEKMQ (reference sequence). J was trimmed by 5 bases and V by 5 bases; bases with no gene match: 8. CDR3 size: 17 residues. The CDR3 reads CASSPGTSGRGDETQYF. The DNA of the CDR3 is TGTGCCAGCAGCCCCGGGACTAGCGGGAGGGGTGACGAGACCCAGTACTTC.

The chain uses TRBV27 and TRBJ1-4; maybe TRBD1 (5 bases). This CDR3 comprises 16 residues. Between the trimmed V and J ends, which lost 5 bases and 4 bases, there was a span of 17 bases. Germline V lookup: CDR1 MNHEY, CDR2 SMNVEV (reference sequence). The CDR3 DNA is TGTGCCAGCAGTAGAAGACCGGGGGGAGGTAATGAAAAACTGTTTTTT. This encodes CASSRRPGGGNEKLFF. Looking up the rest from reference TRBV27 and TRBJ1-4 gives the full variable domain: EAQVTQNPRYLITVTGKKLTVTCSQNMNHEYMSWYRQDPGLGLRQIYYSMNVEVTDKGDVPEGYKVSRKEKRNFPLILESPSPNQTSLYFCASSRRPGGGNEKLFFGSGTQLSVL.

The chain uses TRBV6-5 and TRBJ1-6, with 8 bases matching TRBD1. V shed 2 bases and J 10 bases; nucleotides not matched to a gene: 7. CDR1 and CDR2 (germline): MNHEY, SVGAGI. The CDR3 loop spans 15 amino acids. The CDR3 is CASSYRDRGGSPLHF. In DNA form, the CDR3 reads TGTGCCAGCAGTTACCGCGACAGGGGTGGGTCACCCCTCCACTTT.

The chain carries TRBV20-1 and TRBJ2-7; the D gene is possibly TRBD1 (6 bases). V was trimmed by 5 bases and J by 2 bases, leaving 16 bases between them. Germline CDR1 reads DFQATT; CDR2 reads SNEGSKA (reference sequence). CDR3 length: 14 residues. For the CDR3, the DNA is TGCAGTGCTTCTCTGGGGGCGCTCCCCTACGAGCAGTACTTC. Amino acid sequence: CSASLGALPYEQYF.

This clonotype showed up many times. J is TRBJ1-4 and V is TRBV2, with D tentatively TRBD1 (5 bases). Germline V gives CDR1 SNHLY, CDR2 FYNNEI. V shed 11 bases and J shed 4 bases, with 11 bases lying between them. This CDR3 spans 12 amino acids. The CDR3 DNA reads TGTGCCTCTCAGGGATATAATGAAAAACTGTTTTTT. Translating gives CASQGYNEKLFF.

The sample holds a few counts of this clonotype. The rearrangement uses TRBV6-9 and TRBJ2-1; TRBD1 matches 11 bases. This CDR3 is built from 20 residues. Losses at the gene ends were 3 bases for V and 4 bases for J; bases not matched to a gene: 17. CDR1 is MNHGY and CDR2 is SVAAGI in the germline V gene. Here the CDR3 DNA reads TGTGCCAGCAGTTACCTCCCTCCCACTCTCGGGACAGGGGGATACAATGAGCAGTTCTTC. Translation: CASSYLPPTLGTGGYNEQFF.

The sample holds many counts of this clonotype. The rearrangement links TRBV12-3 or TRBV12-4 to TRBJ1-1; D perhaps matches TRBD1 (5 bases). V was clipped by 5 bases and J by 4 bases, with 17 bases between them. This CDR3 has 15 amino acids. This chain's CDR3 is CASSEFGAASTEAFF. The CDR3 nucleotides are TGTGCCAGCAGTGAATTCGGGGCGGCGAGCACTGAAGCTTTCTTT.

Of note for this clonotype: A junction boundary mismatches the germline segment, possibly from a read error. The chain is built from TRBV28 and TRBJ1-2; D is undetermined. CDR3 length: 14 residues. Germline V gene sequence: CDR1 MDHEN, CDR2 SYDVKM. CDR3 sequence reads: CDSPDGVLLYGYTF. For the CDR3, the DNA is TGTGACAGCCCTGACGGGGTCCTACTCTATGGCTACACCTTC.

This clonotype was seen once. The CDR3 DNA sequence: TGCAGCGTCGTTCAGAGCTCCTACGAGCAGTACTTC. Translated, it gives CSVVQSSYEQYF. The chain joins TRBV29-1 to TRBJ2-7, with D unclear. CDR1 SQVTM and CDR2 ANQGSEA come from the germline V gene. This CDR3 has 12 amino acids. V was trimmed by 6 bases and J by 0 bases, leaving 9 bases between them.